This TCR beta chain is from a study of blood T cell repertoires in COVID-19. Study information: Samples taken during acute and convalescent COVID-19 were collected in the United States, Italy and Spain. Sample material is recorded as cDNA or gDNA derived from T cells, B-cell-depleted T cells, or PBMCs.

Authors' methods: Researchers report that nucleated cell counts were estimated from reference gene primer amplification. Assay: immunoSEQ multiplex PCR; the TCRdb copy retains only in-frame clones and omits some. From that table come the V and J calls and clone size; the DNA was used to work out D and trimming. Here the sample spans some 110,000 clones, around 90% being singletons. The source is a human donor in a cohort sampled during active COVID-19. What was sequenced was peripheral blood.

In nucleotides, the CDR3 is TGTGCCAGCAGCCAGGCCACCTACGAGCAGTACTTC. As protein: CASSQATYEQYF. The chain has TRBV3-1 (or the pseudogene TRBV3-2) and TRBJ2-7; no reliable D call. Deletions cut 3 bases from V and 2 bases from J, with 5 bases between. Germline assignment: CDR1 LGHDT and CDR2 YNNKEL (reference sequence). The CDR3 totals 12 residues.